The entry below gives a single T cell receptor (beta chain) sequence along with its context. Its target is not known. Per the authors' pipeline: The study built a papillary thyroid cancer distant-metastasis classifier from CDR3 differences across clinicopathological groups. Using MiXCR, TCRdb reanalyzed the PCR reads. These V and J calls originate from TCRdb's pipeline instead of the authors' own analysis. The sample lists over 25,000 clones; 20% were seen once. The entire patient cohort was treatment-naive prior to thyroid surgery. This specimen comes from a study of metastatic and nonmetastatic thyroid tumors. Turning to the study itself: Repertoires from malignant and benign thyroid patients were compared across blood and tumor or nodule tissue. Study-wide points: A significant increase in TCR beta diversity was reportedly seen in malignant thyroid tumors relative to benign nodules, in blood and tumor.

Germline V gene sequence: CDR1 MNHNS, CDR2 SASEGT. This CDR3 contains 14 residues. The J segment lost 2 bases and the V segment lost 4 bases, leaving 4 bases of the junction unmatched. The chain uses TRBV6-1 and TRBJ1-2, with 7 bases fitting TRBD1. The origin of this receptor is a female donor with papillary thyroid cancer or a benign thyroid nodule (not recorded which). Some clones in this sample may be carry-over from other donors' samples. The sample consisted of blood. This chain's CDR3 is CASSGTGWNYGYTF. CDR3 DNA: TGTGCCAGCAGTGGGACAGGATGGAACTATGGCTACACCTTC.